These T cell receptor beta chains were read from a single sample in a study of T-cell reconstitution after alpha-beta-depleted transplantation in children. MiXCR, run by TCRdb on the PCR reads, gives a single entry per CDR3 protein. The sample lists some 500,000 distinct CDR3 sequences; about a sixth were seen once. The sample in question was PBMCs from the stem cell graft donor, obtained from the stem cell graft. Receptors originate from a human donor who donated a stem cell graft to a child with acute lymphoblastic leukemia. Both conserved end residues are part of each CDR3. D genes are given only for firm matches. The size of a clone is reported for some rows only, either as once, few or many, or as a class for expanded clones.

v_gene	j_gene	abundance	d_gene	CDR3nt	CDR3aa
TRBV2	TRBJ2-7	-	TRBD2	TGTGCCAGCAGCGAAGGACTAGCGGGAATCTCCTACGAGCAGTACTTC	CASSEGLAGISYEQYF
TRBV12-3/TRBV12-4	TRBJ1-1	few	TRBD1	TGTGCCAGCAGGCCGGGACAGCGGAACACTGAAGCTTTCTTT	CASRPGQRNTEAFF
TRBV4-2	TRBJ2-3	few	TRBD1	TGTGCCAGCAGCCAAGATCGGGACAGGATCACAGATACGCAGTATTTT	CASSQDRDRITDTQYF
TRBV20-1	TRBJ2-7	-	TRBD2	TGCAGTGCTGGCGGGACTAGCAACCCTCGGCAGTACTTC	CSAGGTSNPRQYF
TRBV7-3	TRBJ2-1	once	TRBD2	TGTGCCAGCAGCTTAATGAGTTCCGTTAGCGGGAGCTCCTACAATGAGCAGTTCTTC	CASSLMSSVSGSSYNEQFF
TRBV12-3/TRBV12-4	TRBJ2-1	-	TRBD1	TGTGCCAGCAGCTGGACAGGTGGTATTGATGAGCAGTTCTTC	CASSWTGGIDEQFF
TRBV5-1	TRBJ1-5	few	-	TGCGCCAGCAGCTTGGAAGGGACTAGCAATCAGCCCCAGCATTTT	CASSLEGTSNQPQHF
TRBV12-3/TRBV12-4	TRBJ2-1	-	-	TGTGCCAGCATCTCCGGGCTGGGGGCCGGGGGCAATGAGCAGTTCTTC	CASISGLGAGGNEQFF
TRBV7-9	TRBJ2-7	-	TRBD2	TGTGCCAGCAGCCCCCGGATAGCGGGAGTCCACGAGCAGTACTTC	CASSPRIAGVHEQYF
TRBV7-2	TRBJ2-5	-	-	TGTGCCAGCAGCTTAGGAGGTTACACAGGACAAGAGACCCAGTACTTC	CASSLGGYTGQETQYF
TRBV10-3	TRBJ2-1	-	TRBD2	TGTGCCATCAGTGCGGAAACTAGCGGGAGTGACGAGCAGTTCTTC	CAISAETSGSDEQFF
TRBV28	TRBJ2-7	few	-	TGTGCCAGCAGTTTTCTTTGGCAGGGCCATCTCTACGAGCAGTACTTC	CASSFLWQGHLYEQYF
TRBV5-1	TRBJ2-1	few	-	TGCGCCAGCAGCGCGAGTAGTGAGCAGTTCTTC	CASSASSEQFF
TRBV7-6	TRBJ1-3	-	TRBD1	TGTGCCAGCAGCCCCGCGACAGGGGGAAACACCATATATTTT	CASSPATGGNTIYF
TRBV9	TRBJ2-7	-	-	TGTGCCAGCAGCGTAGCCAGCGGGACAGCCTACGAGCAGTACTTC	CASSVASGTAYEQYF
TRBV29-1	TRBJ1-1	-	TRBD1	TGCAGCGTTGACAGACAGGGTAGAGGAGCTTTCTTT	CSVDRQGRGAFF
TRBV18	TRBJ1-1	few	-	TGTGCCAGCTCACCGCGGGCCACTGAAGCTTTCTTT	CASSPRATEAFF
TRBV7-9	TRBJ2-3	few	-	TGTGCCAGCAGGCTCCCTGAAGATACGCAGTATTTT	CASRLPEDTQYF